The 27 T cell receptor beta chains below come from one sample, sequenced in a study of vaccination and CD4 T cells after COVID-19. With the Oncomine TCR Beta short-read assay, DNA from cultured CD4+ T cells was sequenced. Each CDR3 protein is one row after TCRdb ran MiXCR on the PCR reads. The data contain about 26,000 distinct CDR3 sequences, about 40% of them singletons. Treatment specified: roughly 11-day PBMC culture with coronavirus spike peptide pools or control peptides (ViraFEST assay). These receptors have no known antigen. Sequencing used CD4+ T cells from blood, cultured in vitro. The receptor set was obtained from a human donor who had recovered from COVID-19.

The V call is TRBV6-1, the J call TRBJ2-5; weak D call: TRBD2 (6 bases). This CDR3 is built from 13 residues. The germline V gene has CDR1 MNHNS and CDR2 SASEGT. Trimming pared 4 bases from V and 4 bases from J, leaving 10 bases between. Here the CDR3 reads CASSVEGRETQYF. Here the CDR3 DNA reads TGTGCCAGCAGTGTGGAGGGGCGAGAGACCCAGTACTTC.

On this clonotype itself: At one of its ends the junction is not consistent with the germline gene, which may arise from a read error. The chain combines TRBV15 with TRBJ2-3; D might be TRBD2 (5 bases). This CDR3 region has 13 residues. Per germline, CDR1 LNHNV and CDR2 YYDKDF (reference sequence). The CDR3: CATSRDRGDAQYF. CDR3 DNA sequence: TGTGCCACCAGCAGAGATCGGGGAGATGCGCAGTATTTT.

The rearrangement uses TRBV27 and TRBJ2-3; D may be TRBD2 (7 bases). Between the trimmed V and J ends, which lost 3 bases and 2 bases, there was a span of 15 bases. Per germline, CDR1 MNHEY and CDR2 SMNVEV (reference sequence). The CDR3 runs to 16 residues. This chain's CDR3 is CASSFSGRGYTDTQYF. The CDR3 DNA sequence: TGTGCCAGCAGTTTCTCAGGGAGGGGGTACACAGATACGCAGTATTTT.

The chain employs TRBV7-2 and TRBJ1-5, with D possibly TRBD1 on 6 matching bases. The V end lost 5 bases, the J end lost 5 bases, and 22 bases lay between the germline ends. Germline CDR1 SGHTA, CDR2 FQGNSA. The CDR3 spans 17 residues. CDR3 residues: CASSDPPRGLDDQPQHF. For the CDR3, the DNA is TGTGCCAGCAGCGACCCTCCCAGGGGACTTGACGATCAGCCCCAGCATTTT. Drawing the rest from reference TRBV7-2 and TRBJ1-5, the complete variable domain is GAGVSQSPSNKVTEKGKDVELRCDPISGHTALYWYRQSLGQGLEFLIYFQGNSAPDKSGLPSDRFSAERTGGSVSTLTIQRTQQEDSAVYLCASSDPPRGLDDQPQHFGDGTRLSIL.

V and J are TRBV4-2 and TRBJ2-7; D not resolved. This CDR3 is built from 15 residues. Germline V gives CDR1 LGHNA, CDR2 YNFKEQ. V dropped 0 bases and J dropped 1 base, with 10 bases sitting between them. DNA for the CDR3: TGTGCCAGCAGCCAAGATCTCAAGTATTCCTACGAGCAGTACTTC. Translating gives CASSQDLKYSYEQYF.

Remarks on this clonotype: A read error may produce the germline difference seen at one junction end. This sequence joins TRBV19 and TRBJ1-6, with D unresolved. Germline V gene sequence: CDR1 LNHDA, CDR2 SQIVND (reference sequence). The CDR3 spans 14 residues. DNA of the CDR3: TGTACCAGTAGTATCGGATCGAAAGCGTCACCCCTCCACTTT. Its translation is CTSSIGSKASPLHF.

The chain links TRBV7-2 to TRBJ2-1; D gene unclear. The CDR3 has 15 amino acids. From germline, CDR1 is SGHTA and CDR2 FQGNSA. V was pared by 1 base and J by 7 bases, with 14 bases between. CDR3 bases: TGTGCCAGCAGCTTAGAGGGCACATTAGTAAATGAGCAGTTCTTC. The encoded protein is CASSLEGTLVNEQFF.

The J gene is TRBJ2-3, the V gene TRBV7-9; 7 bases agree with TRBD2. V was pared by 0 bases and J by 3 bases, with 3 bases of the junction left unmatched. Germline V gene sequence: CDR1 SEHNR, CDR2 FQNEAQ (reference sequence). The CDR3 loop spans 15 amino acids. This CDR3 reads CASSLAAGVTDTQYF. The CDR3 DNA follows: TGTGCCAGCAGCTTAGCCGCGGGAGTAACAGATACGCAGTATTTT.

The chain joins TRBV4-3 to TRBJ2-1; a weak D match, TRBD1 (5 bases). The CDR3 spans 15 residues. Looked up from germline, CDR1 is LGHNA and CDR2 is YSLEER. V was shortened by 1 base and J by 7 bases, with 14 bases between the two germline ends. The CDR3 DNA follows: TGCGCCAGCAGCCAAGGATGGGCCAGGGAAAATGAGCAGTTCTTC. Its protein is CASSQGWARENEQFF.

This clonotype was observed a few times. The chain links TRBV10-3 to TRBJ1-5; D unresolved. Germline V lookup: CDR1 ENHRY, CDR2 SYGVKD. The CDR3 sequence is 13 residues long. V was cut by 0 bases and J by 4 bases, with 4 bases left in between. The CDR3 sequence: CAISESGNQPQHF. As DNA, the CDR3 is TGTGCCATCAGTGAGTCTGGGAATCAGCCCCAGCATTTT.

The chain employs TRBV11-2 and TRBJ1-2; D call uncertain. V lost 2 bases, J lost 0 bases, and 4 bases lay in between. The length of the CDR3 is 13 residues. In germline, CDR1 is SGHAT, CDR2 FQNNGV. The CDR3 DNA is TGTGCCAGCAGCTTAACAGCTAACTATGGCTACACCTTC. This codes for CASSLTANYGYTF.

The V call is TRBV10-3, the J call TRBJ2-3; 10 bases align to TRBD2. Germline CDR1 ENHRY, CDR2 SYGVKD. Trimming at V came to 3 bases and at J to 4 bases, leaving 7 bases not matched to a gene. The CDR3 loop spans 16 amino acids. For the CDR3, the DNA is TGTGCCATCAGTGACTCGACTAGCGGGCTACCAGATACGCAGTATTTT. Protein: CAISDSTSGLPDTQYF.

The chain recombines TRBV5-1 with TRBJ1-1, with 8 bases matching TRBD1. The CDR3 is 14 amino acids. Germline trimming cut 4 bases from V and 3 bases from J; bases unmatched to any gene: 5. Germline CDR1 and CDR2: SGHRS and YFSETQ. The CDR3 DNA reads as TGCGCCAGCAGCGGGCAGGGGGCAGACACTGAAGCTTTCTTT. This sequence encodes CASSGQGADTEAFF.

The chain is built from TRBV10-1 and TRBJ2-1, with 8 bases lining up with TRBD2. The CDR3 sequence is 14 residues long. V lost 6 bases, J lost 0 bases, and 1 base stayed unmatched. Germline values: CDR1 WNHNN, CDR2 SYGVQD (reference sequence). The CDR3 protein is CASRAGGSYNEQFF. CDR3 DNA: TGCGCCAGCAGGGCGGGAGGCTCCTACAATGAGCAGTTCTTC.

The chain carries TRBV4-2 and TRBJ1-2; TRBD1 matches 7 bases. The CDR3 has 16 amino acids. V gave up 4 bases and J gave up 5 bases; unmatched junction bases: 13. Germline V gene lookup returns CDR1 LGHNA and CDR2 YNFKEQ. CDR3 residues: CASSRNARDSFYGYTF. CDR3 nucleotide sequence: TGTGCCAGCAGCCGCAATGCCCGGGACAGTTTTTATGGCTACACCTTC.

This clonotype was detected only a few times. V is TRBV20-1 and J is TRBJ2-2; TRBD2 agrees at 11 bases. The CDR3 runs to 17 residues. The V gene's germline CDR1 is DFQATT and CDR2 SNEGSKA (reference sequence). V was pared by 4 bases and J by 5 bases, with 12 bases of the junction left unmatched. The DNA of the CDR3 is TGCAGTGCTATCCCGCCTAGCGGGAGGCCAGGGACCGGGGAGCTGTTTTTT. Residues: CSAIPPSGRPGTGELFF.

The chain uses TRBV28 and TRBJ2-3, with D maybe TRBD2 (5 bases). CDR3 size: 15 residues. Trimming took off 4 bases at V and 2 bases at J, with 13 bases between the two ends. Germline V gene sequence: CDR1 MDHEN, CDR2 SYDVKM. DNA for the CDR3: TGTGCCAGCAGTTCATCCCGGGGAGACACAGATACGCAGTATTTT. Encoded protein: CASSSSRGDTDTQYF.

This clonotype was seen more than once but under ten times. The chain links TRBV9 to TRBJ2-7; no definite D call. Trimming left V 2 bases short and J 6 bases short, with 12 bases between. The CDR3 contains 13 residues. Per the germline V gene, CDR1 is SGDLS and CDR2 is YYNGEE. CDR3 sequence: CASSVTPSGEQYF. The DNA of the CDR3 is TGTGCCAGCAGCGTGACTCCGTCCGGCGAGCAGTACTTC.

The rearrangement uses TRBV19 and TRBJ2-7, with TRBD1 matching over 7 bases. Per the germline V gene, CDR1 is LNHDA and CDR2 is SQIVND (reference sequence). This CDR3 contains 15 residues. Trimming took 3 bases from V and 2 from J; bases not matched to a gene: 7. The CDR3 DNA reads TGTGCCAGTAGTATCCAACAGGGGCGTACCTACGAGCAGTACTTC. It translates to CASSIQQGRTYEQYF.

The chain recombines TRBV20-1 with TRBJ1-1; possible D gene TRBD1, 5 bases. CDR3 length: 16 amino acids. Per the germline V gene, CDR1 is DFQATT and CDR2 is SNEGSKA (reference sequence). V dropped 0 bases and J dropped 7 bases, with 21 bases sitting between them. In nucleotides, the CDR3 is TGCAGTGCTAGAGAGAGACAGACGACTAATGTAGGTGAAGCTTTCTTT. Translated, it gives CSARERQTTNVGEAFF.

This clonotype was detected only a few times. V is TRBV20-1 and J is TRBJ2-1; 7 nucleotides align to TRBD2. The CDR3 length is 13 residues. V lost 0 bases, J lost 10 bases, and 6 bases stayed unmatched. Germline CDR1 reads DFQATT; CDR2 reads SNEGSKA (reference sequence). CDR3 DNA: TGCAGTGCTAGAGATCGACTAGCTCGCGAGCAGTTCTTC. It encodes CSARDRLAREQFF.

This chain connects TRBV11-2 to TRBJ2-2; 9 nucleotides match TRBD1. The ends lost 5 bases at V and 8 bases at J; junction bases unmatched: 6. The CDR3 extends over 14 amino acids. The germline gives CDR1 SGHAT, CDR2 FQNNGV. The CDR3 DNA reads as TGTGCCAGCAGCCGGGACAGGGTGGTTGGGGAGCTGTTTTTT. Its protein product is CASSRDRVVGELFF.

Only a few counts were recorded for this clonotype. CDR3: CASSYLGQIYGYTF. The CDR3, as DNA: TGTGCCAGCAGTTACTTGGGACAGATCTATGGCTACACCTTC. The rearrangement joins TRBV6-5 to TRBJ1-2, with 7 bases that match TRBD1. V was clipped by 1 base and J by 4 bases; unmatched bases: 3. The germline V gene has CDR1 MNHEY and CDR2 SVGAGI. The CDR3 loop spans 14 amino acids.

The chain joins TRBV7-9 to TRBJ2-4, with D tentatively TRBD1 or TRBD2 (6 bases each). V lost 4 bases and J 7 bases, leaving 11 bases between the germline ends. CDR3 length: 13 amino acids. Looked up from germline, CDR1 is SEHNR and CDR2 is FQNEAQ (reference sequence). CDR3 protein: CASSSGGGNIQYF. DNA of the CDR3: TGTGCCAGCAGCTCCGGAGGGGGGAACATTCAGTACTTC.

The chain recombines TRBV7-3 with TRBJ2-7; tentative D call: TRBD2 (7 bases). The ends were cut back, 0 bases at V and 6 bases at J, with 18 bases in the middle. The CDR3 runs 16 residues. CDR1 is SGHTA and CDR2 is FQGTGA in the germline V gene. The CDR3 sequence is CASSLTGGVKSSEQYF. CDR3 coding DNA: TGTGCCAGCAGCTTAACAGGGGGGGTTAAGTCGAGCGAGCAGTACTTC. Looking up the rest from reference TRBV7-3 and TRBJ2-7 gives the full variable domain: GAGVSQTPSNKVTEKGKYVELRCDPISGHTALYWYRQSLGQGPEFLIYFQGTGAADDSGLPNDRFFAVRPEGSVSTLKIQRTERGDSAVYLCASSLTGGVKSSEQYFGPGTRLTVT.

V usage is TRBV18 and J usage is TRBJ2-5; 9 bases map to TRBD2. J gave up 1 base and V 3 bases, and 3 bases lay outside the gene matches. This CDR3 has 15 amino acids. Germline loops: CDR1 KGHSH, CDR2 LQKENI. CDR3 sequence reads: CASSPTSGTQETQYF. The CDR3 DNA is TGTGCCAGCTCACCGACTAGCGGTACCCAAGAGACCCAGTACTTC.

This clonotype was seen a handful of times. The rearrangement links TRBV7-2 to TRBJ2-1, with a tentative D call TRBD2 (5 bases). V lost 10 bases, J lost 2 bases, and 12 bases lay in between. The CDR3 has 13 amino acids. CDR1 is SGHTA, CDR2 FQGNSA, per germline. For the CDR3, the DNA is TGTGCCACTAGGGCTAGCACCTACAATGAGCAGTTCTTC. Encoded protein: CATRASTYNEQFF. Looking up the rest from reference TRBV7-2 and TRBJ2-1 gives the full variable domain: GAGVSQSPSNKVTEKGKDVELRCDPISGHTALYWYRQSLGQGLEFLIYFQGNSAPDKSGLPSDRFSAERTGGSVSTLTIQRTQQEDSAVYLCATRASTYNEQFFGPGTRLTVL.